This TCR beta chain was sequenced during a study of shared clonotypes between healthy human individuals. Study observations and caveats: Generation probability values for non-shared clonotypes were lower than those for clonotypes shared by all four donors. Sampling included only blood; tissue repertoires likely differ.

This CDR3 is 17 amino acids long. The ends were cut back, 3 bases at V and 11 bases at J, with 25 bases in the middle. Germline V lookup: CDR1 LNHDA, CDR2 SQIVND (reference sequence). The sorted-subset replicate PCRs were given about 210 ng DNA, which is around 29,000 T cell genomes. Original processing methods: In the immunoSEQ data, sequences were junction-only and lacked quality scores, so filtering differed. Clones were sequenced by immunoSEQ multiplex PCR, and TCRdb holds only the in-frame ones, with some missing. V, J and clone size derive from that table, while D and trimming were established from the DNA sequence. The sample carries around 510,000 clones, approximately 95% recorded once. With respect to this clone: The antigen remains undetermined.

The sample comprised naive CD4+ T cells sorted from blood. Documented subset: CD45RA+ positively selected. The clonotype was recovered from a woman younger than 45 in good health. This chain connects TRBV19 to TRBJ1-4; D might be TRBD1 (5 bases). Written as DNA, the CDR3 is TGTGCCAGTAGTATTGGGTCCAGAGGGGACCAGTCACCCAAACTGTTTTTT. The encoded protein is CASSIGSRGDQSPKLFF. Using reference TRBV19 and TRBJ1-4 for the parts outside the CDR3, the full variable domain is DGGITQSPKYLFRKEGQNVTLSCEQNLNHDAMYWYRQDPGQGLRLIYYSQIVNDFQKGDIAEGYSVSREKKESFPLTVTSAQKNPTAFYLCASSIGSRGDQSPKLFFGSGTQLSVL.